A selection of T cell receptor beta chains follows, all from one sample in a study of blood T cell repertoires in COVID-19. Sequenced by immunoSEQ multiplex PCR; TCRdb stores in-frame clones only, minus some. The sample comprises approximately 230,000 clones, just under 85% of which are singletons, and about 10% rests with the top ten. Input material: peripheral blood. The receptors here all came from an elderly man with acute or convalescent COVID-19. Each CDR3 is given with its conserved first and last residue. A D gene is named only where the DNA matches it firmly. Some rows mark clone size as missing; the rest say once, few, many or name a class of expanded clone.

TRBV5-4	-	-	TRBJ2-7	TGTGCCAGCAGCCCCCTCGCCACTCTCGAGCAGTACTTC	CASSPLATLEQYF
TRBV28	once	-	TRBJ1-5	TGTGCCAGCAGTTTATTGCGTCAGCCCCAGCATTTT	CASSLLRQPQHF
TRBV7-5	-	-	TRBJ1-1	TGTGCCAGAAGCTTACCGGACGTGGGGCACACTGAAGCTTTCTTT	CARSLPDVGHTEAFF
TRBV28	-	TRBD1	TRBJ2-3	TGTGCCAGCAGTTTATCAGGACAGGGGAACACAGATACGCAGTATTTT	CASSLSGQGNTDTQYF
TRBV10-3	-	-	TRBJ1-6	TGTGCCACCAATAGCGACCCCGGGGATTCACCCCTCCACTTT	CATNSDPGDSPLHF
TRBV20-1	-	-	TRBJ1-6	TGCAGTGCTCGTGCGGGACTACAGGGCTCCTATAATTCACCCCTCCACTTT	CSARAGLQGSYNSPLHF
TRBV5-1	few	TRBD1	TRBJ1-4	TGCGCCAGCAGCTTGAATCAGGGGGCGCAGGGTAATGAAAAACTGTTTTTT	CASSLNQGAQGNEKLFF
TRBV21-1	-	-	TRBJ2-2	TGTGCCAGCAGCAAAGGGGAGGGACAGGGGTACACCGGGGAGCTGTTTTTT	CASSKGEGQGYTGELFF
TRBV28	-	TRBD1	TRBJ2-7	TGTGCCAGCAGTGCCCCAAGAGACAGGGGGCTATACGAGCAGTACTTC	CASSAPRDRGLYEQYF
TRBV5-5	-	-	TRBJ2-3	TGTGCCAGCAGCCCTATGCACAGTACTAGCACAGATACGCAGTATTTT	CASSPMHSTSTDTQYF
TRBV18	-	-	TRBJ1-5	TGTGCCAGCTCACTAGGGGGAAGCAATCAGCCCCAGCATTTT	CASSLGGSNQPQHF
TRBV28	-	-	TRBJ1-2	TGTGCCAGCAGTCCCCCCGGAAAGGGAGATGGCTACACCTTC	CASSPPGKGDGYTF
TRBV5-1	-	-	TRBJ1-2	TGCGCCAGCAGCTTGACAGGGTCTAACTATGGCTACACCTTC	CASSLTGSNYGYTF
TRBV5-6	-	-	TRBJ2-1	TGTGCCAGCAGCGCGTATCGGGGAGGACCAAGGAGCTCCTACAATGAGCAGTTCTTC	CASSAYRGGPRSSYNEQFF
TRBV4-1	-	-	TRBJ1-4	TGCGCCAGCAGCCCGCTACGAGGGGAAAAACTGTTTTTT	CASSPLRGEKLFF